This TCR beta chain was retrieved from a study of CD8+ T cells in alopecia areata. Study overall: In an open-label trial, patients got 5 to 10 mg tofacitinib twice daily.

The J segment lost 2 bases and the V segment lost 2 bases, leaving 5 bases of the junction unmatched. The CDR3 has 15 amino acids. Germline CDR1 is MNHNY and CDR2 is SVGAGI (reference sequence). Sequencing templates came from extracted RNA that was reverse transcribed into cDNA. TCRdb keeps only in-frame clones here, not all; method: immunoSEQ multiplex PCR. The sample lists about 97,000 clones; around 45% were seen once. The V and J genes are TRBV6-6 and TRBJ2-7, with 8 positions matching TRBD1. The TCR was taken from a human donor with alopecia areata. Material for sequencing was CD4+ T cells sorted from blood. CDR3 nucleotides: TGTGCCAGCAGTTACGGCGGGACAGGCACCTACGAGCAGTACTTC. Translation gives CASSYGGTGTYEQYF.